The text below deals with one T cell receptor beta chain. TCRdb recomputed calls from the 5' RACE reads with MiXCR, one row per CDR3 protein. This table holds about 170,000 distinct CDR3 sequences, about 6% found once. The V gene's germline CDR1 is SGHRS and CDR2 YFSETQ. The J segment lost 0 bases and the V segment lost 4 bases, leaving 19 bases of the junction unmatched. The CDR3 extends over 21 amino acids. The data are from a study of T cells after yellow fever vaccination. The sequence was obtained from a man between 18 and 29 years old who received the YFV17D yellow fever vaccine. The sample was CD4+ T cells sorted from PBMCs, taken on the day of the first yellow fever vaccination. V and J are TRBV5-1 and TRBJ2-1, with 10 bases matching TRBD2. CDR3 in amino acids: CASSLPRGWSGGVSSYNEQFF. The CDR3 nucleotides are TGCGCCAGCAGCCTCCCCCGTGGGTGGAGCGGGGGGGTAAGCTCCTACAATGAGCAGTTCTTC.